The 15 T cell receptor beta chains below all came from one sample that was sequenced in a study of shared clonotypes between healthy human individuals. Profiling relied on immunoSEQ multiplex PCR, and the TCRdb table lists in-frame clones only, not all of them. The table has roughly 2.5 million clones, more than 80% seen once. The specimen sequenced was naive CD4+ T cells sorted from blood. Sample subset: CD45RA+ positively selected. These receptors all come from a man between 18 and 35 years old in good health.

The chain recombines TRBV7-2 with TRBJ2-5; D is perhaps TRBD2 (5 bases). Near its end, the DNA agrees better with TRBJ2-7, so the J call may be wrong. The CDR3 totals 14 residues. Looked up from germline, CDR1 is SGHTA and CDR2 is FQGNSA. The CDR3 spells CASSFGGSAYEQYF. CDR3 DNA sequence: TGTGCCAGCAGCTTCGGCGGGTCAGCCTACGAGCAGTACTTC.

This chain uses TRBV10-3 with TRBJ2-5, with D maybe TRBD2 (6 bases). The end of the DNA is better explained by TRBJ2-7, so the J call may be wrong. Germline V gene lookup returns CDR1 ENHRY and CDR2 SYGVKD. CDR3 size: 12 residues. As DNA, the CDR3 is TGTGCCATCATGGGACTGCCCTACGAGCAGTACTTC. This codes for CAIMGLPYEQYF.

This chain joins TRBV4-3 and TRBJ2-1, with TRBD2 matching 14 bases. The CDR3 length is 15 residues. Looked up from germline, CDR1 is LGHNA and CDR2 is YSLEER. Trimming at V came to 4 bases and at J to 9 bases, leaving 5 bases not matched to a gene. The CDR3 DNA reads TGCGCCAGCAGCCCTGGGACTAGCGGGAGTGGTGAGCAGTTCTTC. It translates to CASSPGTSGSGEQFF.

The CDR3 is CASSERFASGGRETQYF. CDR3 bases: TGTGCCAGCAGTGAGCGGTTTGCTAGCGGGGGGAGGGAGACCCAGTACTTC. The chain has TRBV25-1 and TRBJ2-5, with TRBD2 identical over 11 bases. This CDR3 region has 17 residues. V shed 3 bases, J shed 5 bases, and the junction held 11 bases outside the gene matches. Per the germline V gene, CDR1 is MGHDK and CDR2 is SYGVNS.

V gene TRBV6-4 combines with J gene TRBJ2-7; 9 bases are a match to TRBD1. The CDR3 is 15 residues long. Trimming cost V 0 bases and J 7 bases; bases outside gene matches: 7. Looked up from germline, CDR1 is MRHNA and CDR2 is SNTAGT. The CDR3 spells CASSDSGDRVFEQYF. The DNA of the CDR3 is TGTGCCAGCAGTGACTCGGGGGACAGGGTCTTTGAGCAGTACTTC.

In regard to this clone: This same CDR3 is encoded by further DNA sequences in the sample. The CDR3 loop is CASSLEGTSNEKLFF. The DNA of the CDR3 is TGCGCCAGCAGCTTGGAAGGGACAAGTAATGAAAAACTGTTTTTT. V is TRBV5-1 and J is TRBJ1-4; a possible D gene is TRBD1 (6 bases). Trimming removed 0 bases at V and 4 bases at J, with 10 bases between. The CDR3 has 15 residues. In germline, CDR1 is SGHRS, CDR2 YFSETQ.

V is TRBV9 and J is TRBJ1-2, with D possibly being TRBD1 (5 bases). This CDR3 is built from 13 residues. Trimming took 4 bases from V and 6 from J, leaving 13 bases between them. Germline CDR1 reads SGDLS; CDR2 reads YYNGEE. CDR3 residues: CASSIREGNGYTF. The CDR3 DNA follows: TGTGCCAGCAGCATCAGGGAAGGGAATGGCTACACCTTC.

A note on this clone: Other DNA sequences within the sample encode an identical CDR3. The J gene is TRBJ2-1, the V gene TRBV5-1; perhaps D is TRBD1 or TRBD2 (5 bases each). V lost 0 bases to trimming and J lost 2 bases, with 9 bases between them. Germline V gene lookup returns CDR1 SGHRS and CDR2 YFSETQ. This CDR3 is built from 15 residues. The CDR3 bases are TGCGCCAGCAGCTTGGGTGGGGGTACCTACAATGAGCAGTTCTTC. Translation: CASSLGGGTYNEQFF.

The V and J genes are TRBV18 and TRBJ2-3; no clear D. V shed 5 bases and J shed 10 bases, with 13 bases lying between them. Germline V gene data show CDR1 as KGHSH and CDR2 as LQKENI. This CDR3 has 12 amino acids. The CDR3 DNA follows: TGTGCCAGCTCATCTCCTTCGGGTGCGCAGTATTTT. It translates to CASSSPSGAQYF.

The chain carries TRBV5-8 and TRBJ1-3, with unresolved D. From germline, CDR1 is SGHTS and CDR2 YDEGEE. The CDR3 runs 15 residues. V dropped 1 base and J dropped 4 bases, with 12 bases sitting between them. The CDR3 is CASSLPFGLGNTIYF. As DNA, the CDR3 is TGTGCCAGCAGCTTGCCGTTTGGCCTGGGAAACACCATATATTTT.

This clone has just a few counts. The sample holds other DNA sequences that translate to the same CDR3. The gene calls are TRBV29-1 and TRBJ1-1, with D tentatively TRBD1 (5 bases). Trimming removed 6 bases at V and 0 bases at J, with 11 bases between. The CDR3 is 13 amino acids. Germline V gene data show CDR1 as SQVTM and CDR2 as ANQGSEA. CDR3 in DNA: TGCAGCGTAGCAGGGAAAATGAACACTGAAGCTTTCTTT. Translation gives CSVAGKMNTEAFF.

The DNA of the CDR3 is TGTGCCAGCTTTAGGGTAGGGAAGACTGAAGCTTTCTTT. It translates to CASFRVGKTEAFF. The chain joins TRBV7-9 to TRBJ1-1; no clear D. CDR1 and CDR2 (germline): SEHNR, FQNEAQ (reference sequence). The CDR3 is 13 amino acids. Trimming pared 8 bases from V and 5 bases from J, leaving 15 bases between.

The rearrangement links TRBV7-9 to TRBJ1-3, with a weak D call TRBD1 (5 bases). The CDR3 spans 14 residues. The V end was cut by 5 bases, the J end by 4 bases, with 12 bases between. The germline V gene has CDR1 SEHNR and CDR2 FQNEAQ (reference sequence). CDR3 sequence reads: CASSPGPIGNTIYF. CDR3 sequence (DNA): TGTGCCAGCAGCCCGGGACCCATCGGAAACACCATATATTTT.

The chain carries TRBV19 and TRBJ2-7, with 8 bases matching TRBD1. Trimming took 5 bases from V and 0 from J; bases not matched to a gene: 3. CDR1 is LNHDA and CDR2 is SQIVND in the germline V gene (reference sequence). This CDR3 region has 14 residues. For the CDR3, the DNA is TGTGCCAGTAGTCAGACAGGGGACTCCTACGAGCAGTACTTC. The encoded protein is CASSQTGDSYEQYF.

The chain combines TRBV29-1 with TRBJ1-1; D is unclear. CDR3 size: 14 residues. V was trimmed by 5 bases and J by 4 bases, leaving 17 bases between them. The germline gives CDR1 SQVTM, CDR2 ANQGSEA. CDR3: CSVCPRLSSTEAFF. The CDR3 bases are TGCAGCGTTTGTCCTCGTCTGAGTAGCACTGAAGCTTTCTTT.